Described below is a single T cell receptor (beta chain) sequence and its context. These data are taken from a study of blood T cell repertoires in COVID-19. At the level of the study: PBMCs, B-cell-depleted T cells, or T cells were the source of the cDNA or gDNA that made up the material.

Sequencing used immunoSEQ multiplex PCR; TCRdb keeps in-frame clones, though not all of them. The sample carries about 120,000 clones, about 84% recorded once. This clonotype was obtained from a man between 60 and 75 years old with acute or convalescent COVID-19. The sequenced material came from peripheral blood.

The CDR3 region is CASSLDRTNPTYEQYF. The CDR3 bases are TGTGCCAGCAGCTTAGACCGGACTAACCCAACCTACGAGCAGTACTTC. The chain joins TRBV5-5 to TRBJ2-7; D possibly corresponds to TRBD2 (6 bases). The CDR3 is 16 residues long. V lost 2 bases and J lost 2, with 17 bases in between. CDR1 and CDR2 (germline): SGHKS, YYEKEE (reference sequence). Filled out from reference TRBV5-5 and TRBJ2-7, the complete variable domain reads DAGVTQSPTHLIKTRGQQVTLRCSPISGHKSVSWYQQVLGQGPQFIFQYYEKEERGRGNFPDRFSARQFPNYSSELNVNALLLGDSALYLCASSLDRTNPTYEQYFGPGTRLTVT.